Shown below are 21 T cell receptor beta chains from a single sample sequenced in a study of T cells after yellow fever vaccination. Each CDR3 protein is one row after TCRdb ran MiXCR on the 5' RACE reads. This table holds 80,000 to 100,000 distinct CDR3 sequences, almost 9% found once. The source was CD8+ T cells not binding an NS4B(214-222) dextramer, sorted from PBMCs, collected around 15 days after the first yellow fever vaccination. Receptors were obtained from a young man who received the YFV17D yellow fever vaccine.

The V gene is TRBV19, the J gene TRBJ1-4; D perhaps matches TRBD1 (5 bases). Deletions cut 7 bases from V and 5 bases from J, with 17 bases between. Per germline, CDR1 LNHDA and CDR2 SQIVND (reference sequence). The CDR3 has 15 residues. CDR3 residues: CASTLRRDGNEKLFF. DNA of the CDR3: TGTGCCAGTACCTTACGCCGGGACGGGAATGAAAAACTGTTTTTT.

The rearrangement uses TRBV7-8 and TRBJ1-5; 7 bases are a match to TRBD1. J gave up 7 bases and V 1 base, and 4 bases lay outside the gene matches. The CDR3 consists of 14 residues. CDR1 and CDR2 from the germline V gene are SGHVS and FQNEAQ. CDR3 sequence reads: CASSLGRGEQPQHF. As DNA, the CDR3 is TGTGCCAGCAGCTTAGGCAGGGGGGAGCAGCCCCAGCATTTT.

The CDR3 loop reads CASSSAQGYTEAFF. The CDR3 DNA reads TGTGCCAGCAGCTCAGCACAGGGTTACACTGAAGCTTTCTTT. The V gene is TRBV11-2, the J gene TRBJ1-1, with TRBD1 as a possible D gene (6 bases). Trimming took 4 bases from V and 3 from J, leaving 12 bases between them. The CDR3 runs to 14 residues. The germline gives CDR1 SGHAT, CDR2 FQNNGV. Based on the CDR3 plus reference TRBV11-2 and TRBJ1-1, the full variable domain is EAGVAQSPRYKIIEKRQSVAFWCNPISGHATLYWYQQILGQGPKLLIQFQNNGVVDDSQLPKDRFSAERLKGVDSTLKIQPAKLEDSAVYLCASSSAQGYTEAFFGQGTRLTVV.

The V gene is TRBV6-2 or TRBV6-3, the J gene TRBJ2-7, with 7 bases aligning to TRBD2. CDR3 length: 15 residues. Looked up from germline, CDR1 is MNHEY and CDR2 is SVGEGT. V was clipped by 5 bases and J by 2 bases; unmatched bases: 9. In DNA form, the CDR3 reads TGTGCCAGCAGTCCTTTGGGTGCGGGGGCCTACGAGCAGTACTTC. Amino acids: CASSPLGAGAYEQYF.

This clonotype was detected only a few times. The V and J genes are TRBV7-9 and TRBJ2-6; D gene ambiguous. Between the trimmed V and J ends, which lost 3 bases and 1 base, there was a span of 4 bases. CDR1 and CDR2 from the germline V gene are SEHNR and FQNEAQ (reference sequence). The CDR3 contains 14 residues. The CDR3 nucleotides read TGTGCCAGCAGCTTTGTATCTGGGGCCAACGTCCTGACTTTC. It specifies CASSFVSGANVLTF.

For this clonotype: This sequence may be a read error, since a much larger clone differs from it by one base. The chain uses TRBV10-3 and TRBJ2-4, with 9 bases fitting TRBD1. Germline V lookup: CDR1 ENHRY, CDR2 SYGVKD. V lost 0 bases to trimming and J lost 0 bases; unmatched junction nucleotides: 3. The CDR3 is 17 residues long. CDR3 amino acids: CAISESRTGEAKNIQYF. Here the CDR3 DNA reads TGTGCCATCAGTGAGTCACGGACAGGGGAAGCCAAAAACATTCAGTACTTC.

The chain combines TRBV5-4 with TRBJ1-2; D is unresolved. CDR3 length: 12 amino acids. V lost 9 bases to trimming and J lost 2 bases, with 11 bases between them. Germline CDR1 SGHNT, CDR2 YYREEE (reference sequence). CDR3 DNA sequence: TGTGCCACCCAGGACGGAAACTATGGCTACACCTTC. Its protein product is CATQDGNYGYTF. Complete variable domain (other parts from reference TRBV5-4 and TRBJ1-2): ETGVTQSPTHLIKTRGQQVTLRCSSQSGHNTVSWYQQALGQGPQFIFQYYREEENGRGNFPPRFSGLQFPNYSSELNVNALELDDSALYLCATQDGNYGYTFGSGTRLTVV.

The chain recombines TRBV2 with TRBJ2-1; TRBD2 matches at 10 bases. The CDR3 consists of 17 residues. Germline V lookup: CDR1 SNHLY, CDR2 FYNNEI. The J segment lost 8 bases and the V segment lost 5 bases, leaving 15 bases of the junction unmatched. The DNA of the CDR3 is TGTGCCAGCAGTCCCCCTTTGGGGCTAGCGGGGGTCGATGAGCAGTTCTTC. Translating gives CASSPPLGLAGVDEQFF.

The chain couples TRBV6-2 or TRBV6-3 to TRBJ2-1; D ambiguous. This CDR3 spans 16 amino acids. Germline V lookup: CDR1 MNHEY, CDR2 SVGEGT. Trimming cost V 0 bases and J 3 bases, with 12 bases left between them. DNA of the CDR3: TGTGCCAGCAGTTACTCGTACCAGTGGGGCTACAATGAGCAGTTCTTC. It is translated as CASSYSYQWGYNEQFF.

This clonotype was picked up many times. The rearrangement links TRBV11-2 to TRBJ2-5, with D uncertain. The V end was cut by 3 bases, the J end by 5 bases, with 10 bases between. CDR1 and CDR2 from the germline V gene are SGHAT and FQNNGV. The CDR3 length is 13 residues. This chain's CDR3 is CASSFRDIETQYF. CDR3 coding DNA: TGTGCCAGCAGCTTTAGGGATATCGAGACCCAGTACTTC.

CDR3 residues: CASSYSSGAVRELFF. In DNA form, the CDR3 reads TGTGCCAGCAGTTACTCTAGCGGGGCAGTCCGGGAGCTGTTTTTT. The gene calls are TRBV6-5 and TRBJ2-2, with 8 positions matching TRBD2. This CDR3 is built from 15 residues. Trimming at V came to 0 bases and at J to 9 bases, leaving 6 bases not matched to a gene. Per germline, CDR1 MNHEY and CDR2 SVGAGI.

This clonotype has more than one count but fewer than ten. The chain uses TRBV27 and TRBJ1-1; no definite D call. Per the germline V gene, CDR1 is MNHEY and CDR2 is SMNVEV (reference sequence). V lost 5 bases, J lost 5 bases, and 21 bases lay in between. This CDR3 has 16 residues. The CDR3 DNA reads TGTGCCAGCAGTCCGTCCGGAAAGGACCGCGGGACTGAAGCTTTCTTT. Its translation: CASSPSGKDRGTEAFF.

The sample holds many counts of this clonotype. The genes are TRBV20-1 and TRBJ2-7; 9 bases are a match to TRBD2. The V segment lost 7 bases and the J segment 2 bases; nucleotides outside the gene matches: 6. The CDR3 loop spans 13 amino acids. Germline V gives CDR1 DFQATT, CDR2 SNEGSKA (reference sequence). Here the CDR3 reads CSGASGDPYEQYF. CDR3 coding DNA: TGCAGTGGGGCTAGCGGGGACCCCTACGAGCAGTACTTC.

The chain employs TRBV4-3 and TRBJ1-6, with 8 bases fitting TRBD1. The CDR3 contains 15 residues. The V gene end was trimmed by 4 bases and the J gene end by 8 bases; junction bases not matched to a gene: 7. The germline CDR1 and CDR2 sequences are LGHNA and YSLEER. CDR3 loop: CASSLRTGSYSPLHF. CDR3 nucleotide sequence: TGCGCCAGCAGCCTCCGGACAGGGAGCTATTCACCCCTCCACTTT.

This clonotype was counted only a few times. The chain has TRBV7-2 and TRBJ2-7; TRBD1 is a possible D gene (6 bases). The germline CDR1 and CDR2 sequences are SGHTA and FQGNSA. This CDR3 has 14 amino acids. V shed 1 base and J shed 2 bases, with 9 bases lying between them. CDR3 in amino acids: CASSLGGHPYEQYF. As DNA, the CDR3 is TGTGCCAGCAGCTTAGGGGGGCATCCCTACGAGCAGTACTTC. The full variable domain, with the rest looked up from reference TRBV7-2 and TRBJ2-7, is GAGVSQSPSNKVTEKGKDVELRCDPISGHTALYWYRQSLGQGLEFLIYFQGNSAPDKSGLPSDRFSAERTGGSVSTLTIQRTQQEDSAVYLCASSLGGHPYEQYFGPGTRLTVT.

The rearrangement links TRBV6-1 to TRBJ2-7; D possibly corresponds to TRBD2 (6 bases). CDR1 is MNHNS, CDR2 SASEGT, per germline. V was trimmed by 3 bases and J by 6 bases, leaving 15 bases between them. The CDR3 has 14 residues. CDR3 sequence: CASSDTSLGLEQYF. The CDR3 DNA reads TGTGCCAGCAGTGACACTAGCTTAGGGCTCGAGCAGTACTTC.

Ten or more counts support this clonotype. The chain uses TRBV14 and TRBJ2-5; 7 bases are a match to TRBD1. This CDR3 region has 14 residues. V lost 1 base, J lost 2 bases, and 1 base stayed unmatched. Germline CDR1 and CDR2: SGHDN and FVKESK. CDR3 sequence (DNA): TGTGCCAGCAGCCAAGGGGGACAGCAAGAGACCCAGTACTTC. Encoded protein: CASSQGGQQETQYF.

This clonotype was detected a few times. The genes are TRBV7-9 and TRBJ2-5; D is unresolved. This CDR3 comprises 14 residues. With 5 bases removed from V and 2 bases from J, the gap between germline ends came to 12 bases. The germline CDR1 and CDR2 sequences are SEHNR and FQNEAQ (reference sequence). In nucleotides, the CDR3 is TGTGCCAGCAGCCCCGTGCAGTTACAAGAGACCCAGTACTTC. The encoded protein is CASSPVQLQETQYF.

This clonotype was seen only a few times. The chain couples TRBV11-2 to TRBJ2-3; no definite D call. This CDR3 is built from 15 residues. V was clipped by 1 base and J by 0 bases, with 8 bases between them. Germline V gene data show CDR1 as SGHAT and CDR2 as FQNNGV. CDR3 in amino acids: CASSLAALSTDTQYF. CDR3 sequence (DNA): TGTGCCAGCAGCTTAGCAGCTCTTAGCACAGATACGCAGTATTTT. Full variable domain (missing parts from reference TRBV11-2 and TRBJ2-3): EAGVAQSPRYKIIEKRQSVAFWCNPISGHATLYWYQQILGQGPKLLIQFQNNGVVDDSQLPKDRFSAERLKGVDSTLKIQPAKLEDSAVYLCASSLAALSTDTQYFGPGTRLTVL.

This sequence joins TRBV12-3 or TRBV12-4 and TRBJ1-3; D gene ambiguous. The CDR3 has 16 amino acids. Trimming took off 0 bases at V and 3 bases at J, with 12 bases between the two ends. The chain's CDR3 is CASSLAPGSLGNTIYF. The DNA of the CDR3 is TGTGCCAGCAGTTTAGCGCCGGGAAGCCTTGGAAACACCATATATTTT.

This clonotype was seen a handful of times. V is TRBV11-1 and J is TRBJ2-7, with D hard to call. The CDR3 sequence is 17 residues long. Germline V gene data show CDR1 as SGHAT and CDR2 as FQDESV (reference sequence). Trimming took 4 bases from V and 2 from J, leaving 21 bases between them. The CDR3 sequence is CASSYRPSYRETYEQYF. CDR3 bases: TGTGCCAGCAGCTATCGACCCAGTTATAGGGAAACCTACGAGCAGTACTTC.